Included here is one T cell receptor beta chain sequence, with context. Antigen unknown. These data belong to a study of PD-L1 blockade in urothelial cancer. In the study overall: Each participant's history included 0 to 3 prior chemotherapy regimens. Analyses were performed on blood at 3 weeks after treatment start (the second dose) and at 6 weeks.

Patient disease was locally advanced or metastatic urothelial carcinoma. V shed 0 bases, J shed 8 bases, and the junction held 13 bases outside the gene matches. Per germline, CDR1 SGHRS and CDR2 YFSETQ. This CDR3 region has 18 residues. Generated by immunoSEQ multiplex PCR, the TCRdb table keeps only in-frame clones and is missing some. The sample contains under 90,000 clones, 90% of which appear only once. Notes on the study in general: Tumor-associated blood clones were expanded more by durable-benefit patients at 3 weeks.

This material consisted of PBMCs, taken around atezolizumab (anti-PD-L1) treatment. The TCR was taken from a man aged 60 to 69 with urothelial cancer. The V call is TRBV5-1, the J call TRBJ1-6, with 8 bases lining up with TRBD1. DNA for the CDR3: TGCGCCAGCAGCTTGGCCTCTAGTCCTGGACAGGGATATTCACCCCTCCACTTT. Its protein product is CASSLASSPGQGYSPLHF.